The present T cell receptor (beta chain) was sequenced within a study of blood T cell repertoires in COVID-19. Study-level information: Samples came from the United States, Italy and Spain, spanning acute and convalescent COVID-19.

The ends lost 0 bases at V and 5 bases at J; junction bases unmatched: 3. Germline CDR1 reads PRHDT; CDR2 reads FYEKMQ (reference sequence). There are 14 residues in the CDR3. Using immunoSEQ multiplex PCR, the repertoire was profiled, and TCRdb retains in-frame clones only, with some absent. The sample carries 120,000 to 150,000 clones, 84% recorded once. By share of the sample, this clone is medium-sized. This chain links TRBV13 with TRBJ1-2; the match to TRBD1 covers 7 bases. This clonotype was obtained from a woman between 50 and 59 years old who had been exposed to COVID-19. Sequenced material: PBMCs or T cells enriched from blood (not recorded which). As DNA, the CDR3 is TGTGCCAGCAGCTTAGGGACAGGGCGGTATGGCTACACCTTC. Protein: CASSLGTGRYGYTF.